This passage covers 13 T cell receptor beta chains from one sample sequenced in a study of regulatory T cells in long-lasting Graves disease. As for time point: newly diagnosed GD, antithyroid drugs for less than 3 months. Construction of the TCR library relied on RNA isolated from PBMCs. With iRepertoire HTBI primers and Arm-PCR of CDR3 regions, TCR beta libraries were built. TCRdb re-called the multiplex PCR reads with MiXCR, one entry per CDR3 protein. The sample has 420,000 or so distinct CDR3 sequences, less than 20% seen once; the top ten hold about 23%. In addition, the sample was reused for a study of T cells in Graves' hyperthyroidism and ophthalmopathy.

Sample: peripheral blood mononuclear cells (PBMCs), taken at new diagnosis, from a patient treated with antithyroid drugs. The receptors were sampled from a woman younger than 35 with Graves disease.

This clonotype has just a few counts. The chain combines TRBV28 with TRBJ2-1; 13 bases agree with TRBD2. Germline values: CDR1 MDHEN, CDR2 SYDVKM. The CDR3 consists of 16 residues. V gave up 6 bases and J gave up 4 bases; unmatched junction bases: 6. CDR3 coding DNA: TGTGCCAGCAGCCCCGGGACTAGCGGGGCTTACAATGAGCAGTTCTTC. It specifies CASSPGTSGAYNEQFF.

V is TRBV11-3 and J is TRBJ2-1; 14 bases line up with TRBD2. Germline loops: CDR1 SGHNT, CDR2 YENEEA. Trimming took 5 bases from V and 0 from J; bases not matched to a gene: 9. The CDR3 has 19 amino acids. The CDR3, as DNA: TGTGCCAGCAGCCCCAGACTAGCGGGAGGGCCGAGCTCCTACAATGAGCAGTTCTTC. This translates into CASSPRLAGGPSSYNEQFF.

The rearrangement links TRBV5-1 to TRBJ2-7, with a weak D call TRBD2 (5 bases). This CDR3 has 17 amino acids. Germline V gives CDR1 SGHRS, CDR2 YFSETQ. Trimming took 5 bases from V and 5 from J, leaving 26 bases between them. Here the CDR3 DNA reads TGCGCCAGCAGAGAGTATCTTAACAATGGAGGCCAAAACGAGCAGTACTTC. Protein sequence: CASREYLNNGGQNEQYF.

This clonotype was counted a few times. J is TRBJ2-4 and V is TRBV28, with D perhaps matching TRBD1 (6 bases). Trimming shortened V by 0 bases and J by 4 bases, and 7 bases separated the two germline ends. Germline assignment: CDR1 MDHEN and CDR2 SYDVKM. The CDR3 spans 14 residues. This CDR3 reads CASSLWGQKNIQYF. The CDR3 DNA is TGTGCCAGCAGTTTATGGGGACAAAAAAACATTCAGTACTTC.

This clonotype was found many times. The chain links TRBV28 to TRBJ2-7, with 11 positions matching TRBD2. V lost 5 bases to trimming and J lost 0 bases; unmatched junction nucleotides: 21. This CDR3 is 21 amino acids long. Germline CDR1 and CDR2: MDHEN and SYDVKM. CDR3 protein: CASSPTLRSPSGRTSSYEQYF. The CDR3 nucleotides are TGTGCCAGCAGTCCTACACTCCGCTCGCCTAGCGGGAGGACTAGCTCCTACGAGCAGTACTTC. The full variable domain, with the rest looked up from reference TRBV28 and TRBJ2-7, is DVKVTQSSRYLVKRTGEKVFLECVQDMDHENMFWYRQDPGLGLRLIYFSYDVKMKEKGDIPEGYSVSREKKERFSLILESASTNQTSMYLCASSPTLRSPSGRTSSYEQYFGPGTRLTVT.

This clonotype was detected ten times or more. The chain recombines TRBV29-1 with TRBJ2-7; 10 nucleotides line up with TRBD2. V shed 1 base and J 4 bases; nucleotides not matched to a gene: 4. The CDR3 totals 14 residues. From germline, CDR1 is SQVTM and CDR2 ANQGSEA. CDR3 in amino acids: CSVEVEAGGYEQYF. In nucleotides, the CDR3 is TGCAGCGTTGAAGTCGAAGCGGGAGGGTACGAGCAGTACTTC.

There are many counts of this clonotype. The chain has TRBV5-1 and TRBJ2-7, with D perhaps matching TRBD1 (5 bases). Germline CDR1 and CDR2: SGHRS and YFSETQ. The CDR3 length is 15 residues. Trimming took off 4 bases at V and 4 bases at J, with 18 bases between the two ends. The DNA of the CDR3 is TGCGCCAGCAGCACGCAGGGTTCGTCAACTTACGAGCAGTACTTC. It codes for CASSTQGSSTYEQYF.

This clonotype has just a few counts. The chain joins TRBV5-1 to TRBJ2-1; 7 bases align to TRBD2. V dropped 0 bases and J dropped 4; count of bases not matched to a gene: 4. CDR3 length: 15 amino acids. The V gene's germline CDR1 is SGHRS and CDR2 YFSETQ. The CDR3 reads CASSLVALAYNEQFF. In DNA form, the CDR3 reads TGCGCCAGCAGCTTGGTGGCACTAGCGTACAATGAGCAGTTCTTC. Looking up the rest from reference TRBV5-1 and TRBJ2-1 gives the full variable domain: KAGVTQTPRYLIKTRGQQVTLSCSPISGHRSVSWYQQTPGQGLQFLFEYFSETQRNKGNFPGRFSGRQFSNSRSEMNVSTLELGDSALYLCASSLVALAYNEQFFGPGTRLTVL.

In regard to this clonotype: With a much larger clone just one base away, this may be a read error. The genes are TRBV12-3 or TRBV12-4 and TRBJ2-1; 11 nucleotides match TRBD2. The CDR3 covers 15 residues. The chain's CDR3 is CASIYTSGSGNEQSF. The CDR3 region has the DNA TGTGCCAGCATCTATACTAGCGGGAGTGGGAATGAGCAGTCCTTC.

This clonotype was found once. The chain carries TRBV2 and TRBJ2-1, with D perhaps TRBD2 (5 bases). Looked up from germline, CDR1 is SNHLY and CDR2 is FYNNEI. Deletions cut 8 bases from V and 5 bases from J, with 19 bases between. This CDR3 is built from 15 residues. CDR3 loop: CASALDTRVNNEQFF. CDR3 sequence (DNA): TGTGCCAGCGCTCTCGACACGAGGGTGAACAATGAGCAGTTCTTC. Based on the CDR3 plus reference TRBV2 and TRBJ2-1, the full variable domain is EPEVTQTPSHQVTQMGQEVILRCVPISNHLYFYWYRQILGQKVEFLVSFYNNEISEKSEIFDDQFSVERPDGSNFTLKIRSTKLEDSAMYFCASALDTRVNNEQFFGPGTRLTVL.

The rearrangement links TRBV20-1 to TRBJ2-7; 11 bases align to TRBD1. The CDR3 covers 17 residues. The J segment lost 2 bases and the V segment lost 0 bases, leaving 9 bases of the junction unmatched. Germline V gene data show CDR1 as DFQATT and CDR2 as SNEGSKA (reference sequence). This chain's CDR3 is CSARDPFGDRGTYEQYF. CDR3 nucleotide sequence: TGCAGTGCTAGAGATCCCTTTGGGGACAGGGGGACCTACGAGCAGTACTTC.

This clonotype was counted a few times. The chain employs TRBV28 and TRBJ2-2; D gene unclear. CDR1 MDHEN and CDR2 SYDVKM come from the germline V gene. Trimming shortened V by 3 bases and J by 0 bases, and 11 bases separated the two germline ends. This CDR3 is 16 amino acids long. CDR3 coding DNA: TGTGCCAGCAGTTTTTCTGGTCCCGCGAACACCGGGGAGCTGTTTTTT. Translated, it gives CASSFSGPANTGELFF.

This clonotype was recorded at least ten times. V is TRBV28 and J is TRBJ2-2; 7 bases are a match to TRBD2. Germline V gene data show CDR1 as MDHEN and CDR2 as SYDVKM. V shed 4 bases, J shed 3 bases, and the junction held 2 bases outside the gene matches. CDR3 length: 14 amino acids. CDR3 coding DNA: TGTGCCAGCAGTTCTGGACTAGACACCGGGGAGCTGTTTTTT. Translation: CASSSGLDTGELFF.